The TCR beta chain under discussion was sequenced for a study of blood T cell repertoires in COVID-19. Whole-study context: Material from acute and convalescent COVID-19 was sourced from the United States, Italy and Spain. PBMCs, B-cell-depleted T cells, or T cells were the source of the cDNA or gDNA that made up the material.

Germline V gene lookup returns CDR1 MGHRA and CDR2 YSYEKL. This CDR3 has 17 residues. Trimming at V came to 3 bases and at J to 2 bases, leaving 5 bases not matched to a gene. Using immunoSEQ multiplex PCR, the repertoire was profiled, and TCRdb retains in-frame clones only, with some absent. The table includes over 45,000 clones, about 83% detected once. The gene calls are TRBV4-1 and TRBJ2-6; 9 nucleotides line up with TRBD1. The clonotype comes from a woman aged 80 or over with acute or convalescent COVID-19. The sample taken for sequencing was peripheral blood. The CDR3 DNA follows: TGCGCCAGCAGCCAGGACAGGGGTCTGACTGGGGCCAACGTCCTGACTTTC. As protein: CASSQDRGLTGANVLTF.